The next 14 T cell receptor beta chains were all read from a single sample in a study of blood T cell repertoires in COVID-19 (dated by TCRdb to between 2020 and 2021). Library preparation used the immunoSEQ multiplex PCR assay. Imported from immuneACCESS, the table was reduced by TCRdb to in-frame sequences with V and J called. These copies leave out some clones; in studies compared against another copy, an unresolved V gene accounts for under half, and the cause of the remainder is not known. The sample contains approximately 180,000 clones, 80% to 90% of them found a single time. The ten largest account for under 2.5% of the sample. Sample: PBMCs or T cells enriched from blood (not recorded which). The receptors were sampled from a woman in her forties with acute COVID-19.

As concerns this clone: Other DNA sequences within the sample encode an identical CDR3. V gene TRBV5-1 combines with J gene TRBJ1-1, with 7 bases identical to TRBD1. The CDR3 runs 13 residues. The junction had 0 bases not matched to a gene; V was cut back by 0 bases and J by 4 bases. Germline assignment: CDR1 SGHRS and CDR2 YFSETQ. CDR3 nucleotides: TGCGCCAGCAGCTTGGACAGGGGCACTGAAGCTTTCTTT. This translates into CASSLDRGTEAFF.

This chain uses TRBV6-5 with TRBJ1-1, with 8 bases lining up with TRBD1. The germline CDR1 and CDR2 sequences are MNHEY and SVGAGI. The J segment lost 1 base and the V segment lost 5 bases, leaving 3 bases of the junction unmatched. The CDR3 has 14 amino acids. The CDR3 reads CASSPGQGNTEAFF. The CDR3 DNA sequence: TGTGCCAGCAGTCCCGGACAGGGGAACACTGAAGCTTTCTTT.

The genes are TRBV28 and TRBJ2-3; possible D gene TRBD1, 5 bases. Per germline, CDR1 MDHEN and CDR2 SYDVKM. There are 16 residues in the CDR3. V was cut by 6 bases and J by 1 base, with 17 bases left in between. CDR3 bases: TGTGCCAGCAGCCACCTTAAATTAGGGGGCACAGATACGCAGTATTTT. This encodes CASSHLKLGGTDTQYF.

CDR3 coding DNA: TGTGCTAGTGGTTTGGACAGGGGGAAGAGCAATCAGCCCCAGCATTTT. Encoded protein: CASGLDRGKSNQPQHF. This rearrangement joins TRBV12-5 to TRBJ1-5; 8 nucleotides line up with TRBD1. This CDR3 is 16 amino acids long. Per germline, CDR1 LGHNT and CDR2 FRNRAP. With 1 base clipped from V and 1 base from J, the junction kept 3 bases outside the gene matches.

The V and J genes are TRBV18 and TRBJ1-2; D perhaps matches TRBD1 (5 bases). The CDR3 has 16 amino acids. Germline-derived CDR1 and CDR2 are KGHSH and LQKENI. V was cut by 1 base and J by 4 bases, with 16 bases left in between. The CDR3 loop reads CASSPRRETSSYGYTF. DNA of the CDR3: TGTGCCAGCTCACCACGCAGGGAAACCTCGAGCTATGGCTACACCTTC.

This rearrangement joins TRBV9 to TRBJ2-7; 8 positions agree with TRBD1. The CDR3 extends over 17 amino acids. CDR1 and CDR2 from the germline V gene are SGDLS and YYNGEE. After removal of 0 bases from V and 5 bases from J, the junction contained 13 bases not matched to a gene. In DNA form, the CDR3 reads TGTGCCAGCAGCGTAGGAATCCCGGGACAGGAAGGGGACGAGCAGTACTTC. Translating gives CASSVGIPGQEGDEQYF.

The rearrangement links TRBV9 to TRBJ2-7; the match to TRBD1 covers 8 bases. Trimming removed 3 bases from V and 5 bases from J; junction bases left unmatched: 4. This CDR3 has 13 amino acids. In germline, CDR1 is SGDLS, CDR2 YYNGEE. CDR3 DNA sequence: TGTGCCAGCAGCGCAGGACAGGGCCACGAGCAGTACTTC. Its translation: CASSAGQGHEQYF.

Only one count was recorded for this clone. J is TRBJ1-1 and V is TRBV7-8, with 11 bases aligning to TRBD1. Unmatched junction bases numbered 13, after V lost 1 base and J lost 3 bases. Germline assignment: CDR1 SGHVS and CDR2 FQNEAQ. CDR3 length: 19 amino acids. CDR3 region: CASSLVPPGQGERDTEAFF. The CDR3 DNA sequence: TGTGCCAGCAGCTTAGTACCACCGGGACAGGGGGAAAGGGACACTGAAGCTTTCTTT.

The CDR3 loop is CASSRDRGRMNTEAFF. The CDR3 DNA is TGTGCCAGCAGCCGTGACAGGGGGCGGATGAACACTGAAGCTTTCTTT. The chain links TRBV11-2 to TRBJ1-1; TRBD1 matches at 10 bases. The ends lost 5 bases at V and 0 bases at J; junction bases unmatched: 6. This CDR3 comprises 16 residues. In germline, CDR1 is SGHAT, CDR2 FQNNGV.

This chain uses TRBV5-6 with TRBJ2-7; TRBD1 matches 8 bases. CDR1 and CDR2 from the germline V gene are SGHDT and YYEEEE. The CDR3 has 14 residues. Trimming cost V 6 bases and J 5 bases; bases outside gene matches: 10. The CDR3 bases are TGTGCCAGCACCTCCCGGACAGGGTCCCACGAGCAGTACTTC. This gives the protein CASTSRTGSHEQYF.

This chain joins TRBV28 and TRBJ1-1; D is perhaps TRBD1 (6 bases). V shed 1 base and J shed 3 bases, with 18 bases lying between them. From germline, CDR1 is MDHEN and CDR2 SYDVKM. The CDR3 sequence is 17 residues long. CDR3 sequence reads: CASSLSSTGRYHTEAFF. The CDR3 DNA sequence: TGTGCCAGCAGTTTATCTAGCACAGGGCGTTATCACACTGAAGCTTTCTTT.

The CDR3 region has the DNA TGTGCCAGCAGCCCGACAGGGGGCGCTTCTGGGGCCAACGTCCTGACTTTC. Translation: CASSPTGGASGANVLTF. The chain links TRBV9 to TRBJ2-6, with 10 bases that match TRBD1. The germline CDR1 and CDR2 sequences are SGDLS and YYNGEE. The V segment lost 4 bases and the J segment 1 base; nucleotides outside the gene matches: 5. The CDR3 spans 17 residues.

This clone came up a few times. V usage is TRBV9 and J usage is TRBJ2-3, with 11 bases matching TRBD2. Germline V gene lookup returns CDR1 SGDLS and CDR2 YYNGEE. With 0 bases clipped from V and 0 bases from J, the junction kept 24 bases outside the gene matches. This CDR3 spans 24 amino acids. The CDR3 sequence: CASSVAPNPGLAGENLFSTDTQYF. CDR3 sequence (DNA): TGTGCCAGCAGCGTAGCCCCTAACCCTGGACTAGCGGGCGAAAACCTATTTAGCACAGATACGCAGTATTTT.

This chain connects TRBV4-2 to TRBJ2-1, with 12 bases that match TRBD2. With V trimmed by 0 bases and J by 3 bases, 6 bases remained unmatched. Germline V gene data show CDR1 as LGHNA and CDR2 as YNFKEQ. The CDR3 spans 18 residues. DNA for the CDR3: TGTGCCAGCAGCCAAGATCTGACTAGCGGGGGAAACTACAATGAGCAGTTCTTC. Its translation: CASSQDLTSGGNYNEQFF.